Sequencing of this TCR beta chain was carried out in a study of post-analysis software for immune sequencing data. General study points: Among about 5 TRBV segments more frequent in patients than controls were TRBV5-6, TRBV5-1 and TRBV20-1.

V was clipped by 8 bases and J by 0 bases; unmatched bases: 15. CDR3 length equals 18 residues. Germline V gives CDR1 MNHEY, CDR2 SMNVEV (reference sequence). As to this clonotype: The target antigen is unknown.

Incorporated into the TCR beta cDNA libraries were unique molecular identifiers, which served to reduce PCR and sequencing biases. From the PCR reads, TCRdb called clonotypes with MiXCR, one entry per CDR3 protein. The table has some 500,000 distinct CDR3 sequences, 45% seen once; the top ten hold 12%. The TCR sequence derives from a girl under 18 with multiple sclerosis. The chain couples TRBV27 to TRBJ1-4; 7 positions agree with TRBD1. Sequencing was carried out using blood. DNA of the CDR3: TGTGCCAGCCTCCCGGCGGGCAGGGGGTTTGCAACTAATGAAAAACTGTTTTTT. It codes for CASLPAGRGFATNEKLFF.